This T cell receptor beta chain appears in the sequencing data of a study of blood T cell repertoires in COVID-19. Sequencing was performed with immunoSEQ multiplex PCR; in TCRdb, only in-frame clones are kept and a portion is missing. The sample carries some 100,000 clones, roughly nine tenths recorded once. The CDR3 is made up of 18 amino acids. V dropped 5 bases and J dropped 1 base, with 18 bases sitting between them. From germline, CDR1 is ENHRY and CDR2 SYGVKD. The clonotype was recovered from a man between 45 and 60 years old with active COVID-19. Sample: peripheral blood. The V gene is TRBV10-3, the J gene TRBJ1-6, with a possible D match to TRBD1 (5 bases). In DNA form, the CDR3 reads TGTGCCATCAGTCCTACGGCGGGGCAAGTATCCTATAATTCACCCCTCCACTTT. Its protein is CAISPTAGQVSYNSPLHF.